This TCR beta chain was retrieved from a study of graft-versus-host responses after intestinal transplantation. Study-level information: After anti-thymocyte globulin induction, recipients took tacrolimus and steroids for three to four years. Broader study findings: Present in recipient marrow, GvH clones included some that appeared first in ileum or blood.

The V end lost 2 bases, the J end lost 1 base, and 8 bases lay between the germline ends. Germline CDR1 reads SNHLY; CDR2 reads FYNNEI. The CDR3 consists of 14 residues. TCRdb keeps only in-frame clones here, not all; method: immunoSEQ multiplex PCR. The sample carries 90,000 to 100,000 clones, about 82% recorded once. Remarks on this clone: Its target is not known.

The receptor was isolated from a human patient who received an intestinal transplant, so some T cells may come from the graft donor. This chain joins TRBV2 and TRBJ1-1; D gene unclear. The specimen comprised PBMCs, sampled 255 days after intestinal transplant. The CDR3 DNA sequence: TGTGCCAGCAGTGAATGGGAAAAGAACACTGAAGCTTTCTTT. As protein: CASSEWEKNTEAFF.